This entry is about one T cell receptor (beta chain). Its antigen is not known. This entry belongs to a study of CD8+CD57+ T cells in acquired aplastic anemia. Study details: Healthy donors had, on average, roughly 9.9 million reads for their CD4+ cells.

Notes on the study in general: Patients and controls shared 25 to 30 CD8+ CDR3 sequences.

Trimming left V 0 bases short and J 1 base short, with 9 bases between. Germline-derived CDR1 and CDR2 are LNHNV and YYDKDF (reference sequence). This CDR3 is 15 amino acids long. Genomic DNA acted as the template from which TCR beta VDJ combination and CDR3 sequence profiling were carried out. Each CDR3 protein is one row after TCRdb ran MiXCR on the reads. This table holds some 170,000 distinct CDR3 sequences, around 45% found once. What was sequenced was sorted CD4+, CD8+, or CD8+CD57+ T cells (not recorded which) from PBMCs. The genes are TRBV15 and TRBJ2-5; the D is unclear. The clonotype was recovered from a human donor in good health. The CDR3 nucleotides are TGTGCCACCAGCAGAGATGCCAGGATCCAAGAGACCCAGTACTTC. Translated: CATSRDARIQETQYF.